This TCR beta chain derives from a study of T cell repertoires in cytomegalovirus infection. Study-level information: Carrying CMV and the relevant HLA type showed in public TCR beta signatures. The study, taken as a whole, reports: Dominating the ex vivo response were HLA-C-restricted CMV-specific TCR beta clonotypes. Public TCR beta family frequency separated CMV-and-HLA carriers, including in an independent cohort.

Germline V CDR1 and CDR2: SSHAT, FNYEAQ (reference sequence). CDR3 length: 15 amino acids. MiXCR was run by TCRdb on the reads, yielding one entry per CDR3 protein. The sample consists of 97,000 or so distinct CDR3 sequences, about 15% of them appearing once. This clonotype was seen ten or more times. The target antigen is unknown. At one of its ends the junction is not consistent with the germline gene, which may arise from a read error. The rearrangement links TRBV7-7 to TRBJ2-2; 7 bases map to TRBD1. Material: PBMCs. The TCR comes from a human donor in good health (CMV status not recorded). Some clones in this sample may be carry-over from other donors' samples. As DNA, the CDR3 is TGTGCTAGCAGCTTGACAGGGCCCCCGAGTGTGGAGCTGTTTTTT. Amino acids: CASSLTGPPSVELFF.